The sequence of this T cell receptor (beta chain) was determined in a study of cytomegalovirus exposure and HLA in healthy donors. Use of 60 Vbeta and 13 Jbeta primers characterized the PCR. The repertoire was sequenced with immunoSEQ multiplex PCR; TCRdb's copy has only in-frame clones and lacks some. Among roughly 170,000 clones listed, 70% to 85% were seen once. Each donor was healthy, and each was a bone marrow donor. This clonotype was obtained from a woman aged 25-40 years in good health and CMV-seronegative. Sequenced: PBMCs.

CDR3 protein: CASSGGTGYGYTF. CDR3 bases: TGTGCCAGCAGTGGCGGGACAGGGTATGGCTACACCTTC. The chain couples TRBV2 to TRBJ1-2, with 9 bases lining up with TRBD1. With V trimmed by 4 bases and J by 5 bases, 2 bases remained unmatched. Germline V gene lookup returns CDR1 SNHLY and CDR2 FYNNEI. This CDR3 is built from 13 residues.